These 28 T cell receptor beta chains were sequenced from one sample in a study of CD8+ T cells in alopecia areata. After isolation, RNA underwent reverse transcription to generate cDNA as the sequencing template. Clones were read by immunoSEQ multiplex PCR, and TCRdb kept only the in-frame ones, dropping some. The sample presents under 350,000 clones, none singletons. Markers used for sorting pooled cutaneous lymph node cells were CD4, CD8alpha, NKG2D, NKG2ACE and others. Sequenced material: CD4+ T cells sorted from a lymph node. Receptors were obtained from a C3H/HeJ mouse with alopecia areata. The strain is characterized by the MHC haplotype H2-k.

Concerning this clone: Genes here carry mouse names. The CDR3 goes on 4 residues after the read ends, and that part is filled in from the germline J gene. V is TRBV19 and J is TRBJ2-1; TRBD1 is a possible D gene (5 bases). V was shortened by 6 bases and J by 1 base, with 11 bases between the two germline ends. There are 14 residues in the CDR3. Germline CDR1 and CDR2: FNHDT and SITEND (reference sequence). The CDR3 DNA, read in part, is TGTGCCAGCACTCCAGGGCCAAACTATGCT. It is translated as CASTPGPNYA. The CDR3, in full, reads CASTPGPNYAEQFF.

This clone was counted between two and nine times. Mouse names are used for the genes. Read data end 4 residues before the CDR3 end; the end is taken from the germline J gene. V and J are TRBV1 and TRBJ1-1, with D unclear. The germline V gene has CDR1 NSQYPW and CDR2 LRSPGD (reference sequence). The V gene lost 1 base and the J gene lost 1 base, with 4 bases spanning the gap. The CDR3 runs 13 residues. Partial CDR3 DNA: TGCACCTGCAGTGCAGGGGTAAACACA. It translates to CTCSAGVNT. The entire CDR3 reads CTCSAGVNTEVFF.

This clone turned up a few times. The genes and germline here are from mouse. With the read ending 4 residues before the CDR3 end, the germline J gene is used to fill in that end. The chain combines TRBV1 with TRBJ1-2, with a weak D call TRBD1 (6 bases). CDR1 NSQYPW and CDR2 LRSPGD come from the germline V gene (reference sequence). The V end was cut by 3 bases, the J end by 0 bases, with 11 bases between. There are 15 residues in the CDR3. The CDR3 region is CTCSAPGVANSDYTF. CDR3 DNA (partial): TGCACCTGCAGTGCCCCAGGGGTTGCAAACTCC.

With regard to this clone: Gene names refer to mouse genes. Coverage ceases 4 residues before the CDR3 finishes, and the germline J gene fills in the end. The J gene is TRBJ1-1, the V gene TRBV19; weak D call: TRBD1 (6 bases). This CDR3 is built from 14 residues. The V gene's germline CDR1 is FNHDT and CDR2 SITEND (reference sequence). V was pared by 2 bases and J by 4 bases, with 12 bases between. CDR3 sequence: CASSMRQGFTEVFF. The CDR3 bases that were read are TGTGCCAGCAGTATGAGGCAGGGGTTCACA.

This clone was counted between two and nine times. The genes are named according to mouse. The missing CDR3 end, 4 residues past where the read stops, is filled in from the germline J gene. V is TRBV13-1 and J is TRBJ2-2, with TRBD2 matching 11 bases. The CDR3 runs 17 residues. Trimming at V came to 2 bases and at J to 2 bases, leaving 5 bases not matched to a gene. Germline CDR1 is NSHNY and CDR2 is SYGAGN. The CDR3 is CASSDADWGDNTGQLYF. CDR3 bases read: TGTGCCAGCAGTGACGCGGACTGGGGGGATAACACCGGG.

This clone was found many times. The gene symbols are mouse symbols. The read terminates 4 residues before the CDR3 end, so the remaining end is supplied by the germline J gene. Other DNA sequences in the same sample also yield this CDR3. The chain uses TRBV1 and TRBJ2-1, with 7 bases that match TRBD2. V was clipped by 1 base and J by 0 bases; unmatched bases: 0. CDR1 and CDR2 (germline): NSQYPW, LRSPGD (reference sequence). There are 15 residues in the CDR3. CDR3 loop: CTCSAGLGNYAEQFF. The part of the CDR3 DNA that was read is TGCACCTGCAGTGCAGGACTGGGTAACTATGCT.

About this clone itself: Gene names are the mouse ones. Coverage ceases 4 residues before the CDR3 finishes, and the germline J gene fills in the end. The chain carries TRBV13-3 and TRBJ2-4, with 8 bases identical to TRBD2. This CDR3 is built from 14 residues. Germline V CDR1 and CDR2: NNHDY, SYVADS. The CDR3 spells CASSDVGTGNTLYF. CDR3 DNA, as far as it was read: TGTGCCAGCAGTGATGTAGGGACTGGAAAC. The whole variable domain, remainder taken from reference TRBV13-3 and TRBJ2-4, is EAAVTQSPRSKVAVTGGKVTLSCHQTNNHDYMYWYRQDTGHGLRLIHYSYVADSTEKGDIPDGYKASRPSQENFSLILELASLSQTAVYFCASSDVGTGNTLYFGAGTRLSVL.

A word on this clone: Genes here carry mouse names. The CDR3 extends 4 residues past the end of the read, so its final part is completed from the germline J gene. The V call is TRBV17, the J call TRBJ2-1; 12 bases align to TRBD2. V trimming: 6 bases; J trimming: 5 bases; junction bases outside the gene matches: 2. This CDR3 is built from 14 residues. In germline, CDR1 is MNHDT, CDR2 YYDKIL. CDR3 sequence reads: CASRGDWGDAEQFF. CDR3 bases read: TGTGCTAGCAGGGGGGACTGGGGGGATGCT.

For this clone: These gene names are mouse names. The read comes to an end 4 residues before the CDR3 does, leaving the germline J gene to fill in the end. The chain joins TRBV5 to TRBJ2-7; 7 nucleotides match TRBD2. CDR1 is LGHNA, CDR2 YNLKQL, per germline (reference sequence). V was pared by 1 base and J by 3 bases, with 3 bases of the junction left unmatched. CDR3 length: 14 residues. The sequenced part of the CDR3 DNA is TGTGCCAGCAGCCAAGTCTGGGGGATCTAT. This translates into CASSQVWGIY. Given in full, the CDR3 is CASSQVWGIYEQYF.

This clone was detected only a few times. Gene names are mouse gene names. The observed sequence ends 3 residues before the CDR3 terminus, with the missing tail filled in from the germline J gene. The chain has TRBV5 and TRBJ1-6, with a weak D call TRBD1 (6 bases). TRBJ1-6 is an open reading frame, and its role is uncertain. CDR1 is LGHNA and CDR2 is YNLKQL in the germline V gene (reference sequence). CDR3 length equals 17 residues. With 0 bases removed from V and 0 bases from J, the gap between germline ends came to 9 bases. CDR3 region: CASSQDTGSSYNSPLYF. CDR3 bases read: TGTGCCAGCAGCCAAGACACAGGGAGTTCCTATAATTCGCCC.

On this clone itself: Genes and germline are mouse. The read is 4 residues too short to cover the CDR3 end, so that end is filled in from the germline J gene. The chain recombines TRBV12-1 with TRBJ2-5, with D possibly TRBD2 on 7 matching bases. Germline assignment: CDR1 SGHSN and CDR2 HYEKVE. The CDR3 is 15 amino acids. The ends were cut back, 0 bases at V and 1 base at J, with 10 bases in the middle. CDR3 in amino acids: CASSLAGGHQDTQYF. CDR3 bases read: TGTGCCAGCTCTCTCGCTGGGGGCCACCAAGAC. The full variable domain, rest sourced from reference TRBV12-1 and TRBJ2-5, is DSGVVQSPRHIIKEKGGRSVLTCIPISGHSNVVWYQQTLGKELKFLIQHYEKVERDKGFLPSRFSVQQFDDYHSEMNMSALELEDSAMYFCASSLAGGHQDTQYFGPGTRLLVL.

There are a few counts of this clone. The gene symbols are mouse symbols. The read ends 4 residues early relative to the CDR3; the germline J gene fills the gap. The chain uses TRBV29 and TRBJ2-7, with 11 nucleotides matching TRBD2. This CDR3 contains 16 residues. CDR1 is MSHET and CDR2 is SYDVDS in the germline V gene. The V and J ends lost 5 bases and 0 bases, in that order; junction bases with no gene match: 6. The covered CDR3 bases are TGTGCTAGCAGTCCCCCCGGACTGGGGGGCTCCTAT. It translates to CASSPPGLGGSY. The whole CDR3 reads CASSPPGLGGSYEQYF.

With respect to this clone: Gene names follow the mouse nomenclature. The read falls 4 residues short of the CDR3 end, and the missing part is taken from the germline J gene. The V gene is TRBV13-1, the J gene TRBJ2-5; 8 positions agree with TRBD1. There are 15 residues in the CDR3. J was trimmed by 1 base and V by 4 bases; bases with no gene match: 5. Germline V CDR1 and CDR2: NSHNY, SYGAGN. The DNA read from the CDR3 is TGTGCCAGCAGTCGACAGGGGTGGGACCAAGAC. It encodes CASSRQGWDQD. The complete CDR3 sequence is CASSRQGWDQDTQYF.

Points on this clone: All gene names here are mouse names. The CDR3 extends 4 residues past the end of the read, so its final part is completed from the germline J gene. The V gene is TRBV5, the J gene TRBJ1-1; 7 bases are a match to TRBD1. CDR3 size: 15 residues. The germline V gene encodes CDR1 LGHNA and CDR2 YNLKQL (reference sequence). V lost 3 bases and J lost 3; bases outside the gene matches: 7. Here the CDR3 reads CASSQIRQGDTEVFF. CDR3 DNA (partial): TGTGCCAGCAGCCAGATCCGACAGGGAGACACA.

This clone was seen a few times. Any gene name here is a mouse gene name. The sequenced fragment ends 4 residues before the CDR3 boundary, so the rest is inferred from the germline J gene. Other DNA sequences from this sample encode an identical CDR3 as well. The chain links TRBV13-2 to TRBJ2-2; the match to TRBD2 covers 13 bases. Germline-derived CDR1 and CDR2 are NNHNN and SYGAGS (reference sequence). Germline trimming cut 5 bases from V and 3 bases from J; bases unmatched to any gene: 1. The CDR3 spans 15 residues. CDR3 loop: CASGGTGGDTGQLYF. The CDR3 DNA, read in part, is TGTGCCAGCGGGGGGACTGGGGGGGACACCGGG.

A note on this clone: Gene labels here are mouse ones. The read is 4 residues too short to cover the CDR3 end, so that end is filled in from the germline J gene. Other DNA sequences within the sample encode an identical CDR3. V and J are TRBV13-2 and TRBJ2-1; TRBD2 matches 7 bases. This CDR3 has 15 residues. The junction had 2 bases not matched to a gene; V was cut back by 0 bases and J by 2 bases. CDR1 and CDR2 from the germline V gene are NNHNN and SYGAGS (reference sequence). The covered CDR3 bases are TGTGCCAGCGGTGATGCTTGGGGGGACTATGCT. This gives the protein CASGDAWGDYA. From start to end, the CDR3 is CASGDAWGDYAEQFF.

This clone occurred a few times. Genes and germline are mouse. The read ends 4 residues early relative to the CDR3; the germline J gene fills the gap. The chain is built from TRBV19 and TRBJ2-1, with 7 nucleotides matching TRBD1. This CDR3 spans 13 amino acids. Germline V lookup: CDR1 FNHDT, CDR2 SITEND (reference sequence). The CDR3 DNA, read in part, is TGTGCCAGCAGCACACAGGGGAGAGCT. Amino acid sequence: CASSTQGRA. In full, the CDR3 is CASSTQGRAEQFF.

This clone was picked up many times. Germline and genes: mouse. The CDR3 end is not reached by the read, which stops 4 residues before it; the germline J gene fills it in. Other DNA sequences of this sample code for an identical CDR3. V and J are TRBV19 and TRBJ2-1; D gene uncertain. The CDR3 is 12 residues long. The germline V and J ends were trimmed by 5 bases and 1 base, with 4 bases remaining between them. Germline V gene sequence: CDR1 FNHDT, CDR2 SITEND (reference sequence). The part of the CDR3 DNA that was read is TGTGCCAGCAGGCAGAACTATGCT. It translates to CASRQNYA. The CDR3 as a whole reads CASRQNYAEQFF.

This clone was observed a handful of times. Gene names and germline refer to mouse. The CDR3 is cut off 4 residues early in the read; its end comes from the germline J gene. This chain joins TRBV13-1 and TRBJ2-5; D is perhaps TRBD1 (6 bases). The V gene's germline CDR1 is NSHNY and CDR2 SYGAGN. Trimming removed 4 bases from V and 1 base from J, with 7 bases in between. CDR3 length: 13 amino acids. The covered CDR3 bases are TGTGCCAGCAGTCCAGGGGACCAAGAC. It translates to CASSPGDQD. The whole CDR3 is CASSPGDQDTQYF.

This clone was counted only a few times. Mouse gene names and germline throughout. The read stops 4 residues short of the end of the CDR3; the missing end is completed from the germline J gene. The chain joins TRBV29 to TRBJ2-5; 9 bases are shared with TRBD1. This CDR3 contains 16 residues. Trimming cost V 5 bases and J 1 base; bases outside gene matches: 7. The germline V gene encodes CDR1 MSHET and CDR2 SYDVDS. CDR3 residues: CASSGGGDRDQDTQYF. Partial CDR3 DNA: TGTGCTAGCAGTGGGGGTGGGGACAGGGACCAAGAC.

This clone was seen only a few times. Gene names are the mouse ones. The CDR3 is cut off 4 residues early in the read; its end comes from the germline J gene. Additional DNA sequences in this sample encode the identical CDR3. This chain joins TRBV13-3 and TRBJ2-4; possibly TRBD1 for D (5 bases). The CDR3 is 14 amino acids. Germline values: CDR1 NNHDY, CDR2 SYVADS. Trimming shortened V by 5 bases and J by 0 bases, and 10 bases separated the two germline ends. CDR3 sequence reads: CASSPDRSQNTLYF. The CDR3 DNA, read in part, is TGTGCCAGCAGCCCAGACAGAAGTCAAAAC.

In this sample, this clone turned up a few times. Gene names and germline refer to mouse. The sequence runs out 4 residues before the end of the CDR3; the remainder is reconstructed from the germline J gene. This chain connects TRBV19 to TRBJ2-7, with 9 bases lining up with TRBD1. CDR1 and CDR2 (germline): FNHDT, SITEND (reference sequence). Germline trimming cut 5 bases from V and 3 bases from J; bases unmatched to any gene: 6. The CDR3 is made up of 14 amino acids. The CDR3: CASRPGTGIYEQYF. The CDR3 bases that were read are TGTGCCAGCAGGCCTGGGACAGGGATCTAT.

Many counts were recorded for this clone. The listed genes are named as in mouse. The read finishes 3 residues shy of the CDR3 end, and the germline J gene is used to complete it. Other DNA variants within this sample encode the same CDR3. The V gene is TRBV13-1, the J gene TRBJ1-6, with 7 bases that match TRBD1. TRBJ1-6 counts as an open reading frame of uncertain function. CDR3 length equals 14 residues. CDR1 is NSHNY, CDR2 SYGAGN, per germline. With 3 bases clipped from V and 4 bases from J, the junction kept 1 base outside the gene matches. CDR3 region: CASSGGQYNSPLYF. The part of the CDR3 DNA that was read is TGTGCCAGCAGTGGGGGACAGTATAATTCGCCC.

This clone was detected a few times. The gene names here belong to mouse. The sequenced fragment ends 4 residues before the CDR3 boundary, so the rest is inferred from the germline J gene. This same CDR3 is encoded by further DNA sequences in the sample. This chain links TRBV5 with TRBJ2-1, with TRBD1 matching over 9 bases. V was pared by 4 bases and J by 4 bases, with 2 bases of the junction left unmatched. This CDR3 contains 14 residues. Looked up from germline, CDR1 is LGHNA and CDR2 is YNLKQL (reference sequence). CDR3 DNA, as far as it was read: TGTGCCAGCAGCCCCGGGACAGGGTATGCT. Translated, it gives CASSPGTGYA. The entire CDR3 reads CASSPGTGYAEQFF.

This clone was seen only a few times. Mouse gene names apply. The read terminates 3 residues ahead of where the CDR3 ends, so the germline J gene completes it. This chain connects TRBV13-2 to TRBJ1-6, with a weak D call TRBD1 (5 bases). TRBJ1-6 is known as an ORF, though its function is uncertain. Germline V gives CDR1 NNHNN, CDR2 SYGAGS (reference sequence). The CDR3 is 16 amino acids. V lost 0 bases to trimming and J lost 5 bases, with 12 bases between them. The CDR3 here is CASGDARGGDNSPLYF. The CDR3 DNA, read in part, is TGTGCCAGCGGTGATGCTAGGGGAGGGGATAATTCGCCC.

A word on this clone: These gene names are mouse names. The CDR3 is CASSRDFIAETLYF. The part of the CDR3 DNA that was read is TGTGCCAGCAGTCGGGACTTTATTGCAGAA. J is TRBJ2-3 and V is TRBV19; possibly TRBD2 for D (6 bases). Sequencing ends 4 residues short of the CDR3 end; the germline J gene provides the rest. Trimming removed 4 bases at V and 2 bases at J, with 11 bases between. CDR1 is FNHDT, CDR2 SITEND, per germline (reference sequence). This CDR3 has 14 amino acids.

With respect to this clone: Genes and germline are mouse. The sequence runs out 4 residues before the end of the CDR3; the remainder is reconstructed from the germline J gene. V usage is TRBV1 and J usage is TRBJ2-5; D is unclear. Trimming pared 5 bases from V and 0 bases from J, leaving 3 bases between. Germline assignment: CDR1 NSQYPW and CDR2 LRSPGD (reference sequence). The CDR3 runs to 12 residues. The part of the CDR3 DNA that was read is TGCACCTGCAGTCAAAACCAAGAC. The encoded protein is CTCSQNQD. The whole CDR3 sequence reads CTCSQNQDTQYF. Looking up the rest from reference TRBV1 and TRBJ2-5 gives the full variable domain: VTLLEQNPRWRLVPRGQAVNLRCILKNSQYPWMSWYQQDLQKQLQWLFTLRSPGDKEVKSLPGADYLATRVTDTELRLQVANMSQGRTLYCTCSQNQDTQYFGPGTRLLVL.

The table lists this clone with a few counts. The gene symbols are mouse symbols. The read gets to within 4 residues of the CDR3 end, and the germline J gene fills in the rest. The chain uses TRBV13-1 and TRBJ2-7, with 7 bases fitting TRBD1. Trimming removed 6 bases from V and 0 bases from J; junction bases left unmatched: 3. The germline V gene has CDR1 NSHNY and CDR2 SYGAGN. This CDR3 contains 13 residues. CDR3 loop: CASTRQGSYEQYF. The DNA read from the CDR3 is TGTGCCAGCACCCGACAGGGCTCCTAT.